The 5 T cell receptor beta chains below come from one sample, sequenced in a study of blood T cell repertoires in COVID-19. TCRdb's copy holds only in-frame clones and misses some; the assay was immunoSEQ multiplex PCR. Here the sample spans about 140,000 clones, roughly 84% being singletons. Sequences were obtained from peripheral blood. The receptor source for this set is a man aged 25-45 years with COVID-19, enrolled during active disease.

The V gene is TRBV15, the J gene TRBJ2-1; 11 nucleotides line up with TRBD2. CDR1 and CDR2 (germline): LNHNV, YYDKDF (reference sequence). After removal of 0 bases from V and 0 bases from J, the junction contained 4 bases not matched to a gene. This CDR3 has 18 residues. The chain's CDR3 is CATSRELAGDFSYNEQFF. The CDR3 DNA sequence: TGTGCCACCAGCAGAGAACTAGCGGGGGATTTCTCCTACAATGAGCAGTTCTTC. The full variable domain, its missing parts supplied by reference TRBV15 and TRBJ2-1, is DAMVIQNPRYQVTQFGKPVTLSCSQTLNHNVMYWYQQKSSQAPKLLFHYYDKDFNNEADTPDNFQSRRPNTSFCFLDIRSPGLGDTAMYLCATSRELAGDFSYNEQFFGPGTRLTVL.

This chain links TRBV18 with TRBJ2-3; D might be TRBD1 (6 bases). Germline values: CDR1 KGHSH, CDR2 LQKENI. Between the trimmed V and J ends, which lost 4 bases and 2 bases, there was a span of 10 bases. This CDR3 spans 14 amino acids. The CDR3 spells CASSHRDNTDTQYF. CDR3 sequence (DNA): TGTGCCAGCTCACACCGGGACAACACAGATACGCAGTATTTT.

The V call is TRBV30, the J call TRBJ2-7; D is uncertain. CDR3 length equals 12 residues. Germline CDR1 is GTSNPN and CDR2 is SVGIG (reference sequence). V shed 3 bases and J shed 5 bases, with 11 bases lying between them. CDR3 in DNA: TGTGCCTGGAGCAGGTCCCCCCACGAGCAGTACTTC. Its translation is CAWSRSPHEQYF.

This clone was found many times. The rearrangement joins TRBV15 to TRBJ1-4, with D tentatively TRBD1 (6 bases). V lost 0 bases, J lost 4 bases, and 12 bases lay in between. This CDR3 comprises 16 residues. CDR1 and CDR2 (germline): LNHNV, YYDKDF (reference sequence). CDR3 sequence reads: CATSRDLGGGNEKLFF. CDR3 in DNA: TGTGCCACCAGCAGAGATCTGGGAGGGGGTAATGAAAAACTGTTTTTT.

The CDR3 nucleotides read TGCGCCAGCAGCAAGAGTCCGGGACTAGCGGTTACCTACGAGCAGTACTTC. This sequence encodes CASSKSPGLAVTYEQYF. This chain joins TRBV5-1 and TRBJ2-7, with 11 bases fitting TRBD2. The CDR3 contains 17 residues. J lost 2 bases, V lost 4 bases, and 11 bases had no gene match. Germline V lookup: CDR1 SGHRS, CDR2 YFSETQ. Based on the CDR3 plus reference TRBV5-1 and TRBJ2-7, the full variable domain is KAGVTQTPRYLIKTRGQQVTLSCSPISGHRSVSWYQQTPGQGLQFLFEYFSETQRNKGNFPGRFSGRQFSNSRSEMNVSTLELGDSALYLCASSKSPGLAVTYEQYFGPGTRLTVT.